These T cell receptor beta chains were read from a single sample in a study of blood T cell repertoires in COVID-19. Clones were read by immunoSEQ multiplex PCR, and TCRdb kept only the in-frame ones, dropping some. The data show 250,000 to 300,000 clones, with roughly 90% seen just once and about 2.1% held by the top ten. Material: PBMCs or T cells enriched from blood (not recorded which). Every receptor here comes from a woman aged 40 to 49 with acute COVID-19. The CDR3 runs from the conserved cysteine through the conserved F or W. Each record gives: D gene, V gene, clone size, J gene, CDR3 protein, CDR3 DNA. A D gene is named only where the DNA matches it firmly. Where a row states a size, it is once, few, many or the class of an expanded clone; other rows omit it.

D gene: TRBD1
V gene: TRBV10-3
clone size: NA
J gene: TRBJ2-7
CDR3 protein: CAISEVTGTGAIEQYF
CDR3 DNA: TGTGCCATCAGTGAGGTCACCGGGACAGGGGCCATCGAGCAGTACTTC

D gene: NA
V gene: TRBV11-2
clone size: NA
J gene: TRBJ2-2
CDR3 protein: CASSLRGANLGSGELFF
CDR3 DNA: TGTGCCAGCAGCCTCAGGGGCGCTAACCTGGGATCCGGGGAGCTGTTTTTT

D gene: TRBD1
V gene: TRBV2
clone size: NA
J gene: TRBJ2-2
CDR3 protein: CASSEGQGGTGELFF
CDR3 DNA: TGTGCCAGCAGTGAGGGACAGGGGGGGACCGGGGAGCTGTTTTTT

D gene: NA
V gene: TRBV3-1/TRBV3-2
clone size: NA
J gene: TRBJ2-5
CDR3 protein: CASRPAGLETQYF
CDR3 DNA: TGTGCCAGCAGGCCAGCGGGTTTGGAGACCCAGTACTTC

D gene: TRBD1
V gene: TRBV5-1
clone size: once
J gene: TRBJ2-6
CDR3 protein: CASSQGTGGSGANVLTF
CDR3 DNA: TGCGCCAGCAGCCAGGGGACAGGGGGCTCTGGGGCCAACGTCCTGACTTTC

D gene: TRBD2
V gene: TRBV24-1
clone size: NA
J gene: TRBJ2-1
CDR3 protein: CAASSRGTSDQNEQFF
CDR3 DNA: TGTGCCGCCTCTTCCCGGGGGACTAGCGATCAGAATGAGCAGTTCTTC

D gene: NA
V gene: TRBV7-6
clone size: NA
J gene: TRBJ2-2
CDR3 protein: CASSLVGVGDTGELFF
CDR3 DNA: TGTGCCAGCAGCTTAGTCGGGGTCGGTGACACCGGGGAGCTGTTTTTT

D gene: NA
V gene: TRBV7-9
clone size: NA
J gene: TRBJ1-2
CDR3 protein: CASSSQWGSGYTF
CDR3 DNA: TGTGCCAGCAGCTCTCAGTGGGGCAGTGGCTACACCTTC

D gene: NA
V gene: TRBV29-1
clone size: NA
J gene: TRBJ2-7
CDR3 protein: CSVAQGGEQYF
CDR3 DNA: TGCAGCGTCGCCCAGGGAGGCGAGCAGTACTTC

D gene: TRBD1
V gene: TRBV6-5
clone size: NA
J gene: TRBJ1-5
CDR3 protein: CASSSDRASNQPQHF
CDR3 DNA: TGTGCCAGCAGTTCCGACAGGGCGAGCAATCAGCCCCAGCATTTT

D gene: TRBD1
V gene: TRBV5-1
clone size: few
J gene: TRBJ2-3
CDR3 protein: CASSLGTGYTDTQYF
CDR3 DNA: TGCGCCAGCAGCTTGGGGACAGGGTACACAGATACGCAGTATTTT

D gene: NA
V gene: TRBV28
clone size: NA
J gene: TRBJ1-3
CDR3 protein: CASTSPQGISGNTIYF
CDR3 DNA: TGTGCCAGCACCTCCCCGCAGGGCATCTCTGGAAACACCATATATTTT

D gene: TRBD2
V gene: TRBV18
clone size: NA
J gene: TRBJ2-1
CDR3 protein: CASSPPGSTSGRSYNEQFF
CDR3 DNA: TGTGCCAGCTCACCACCGGGGTCGACTAGCGGGAGATCCTACAATGAGCAGTTCTTC

D gene: TRBD1
V gene: TRBV28
clone size: NA
J gene: TRBJ1-4
CDR3 protein: CASSSHRGRDEKLFF
CDR3 DNA: TGTGCCAGCAGTTCTCACAGGGGGAGGGATGAAAAACTGTTTTTT

D gene: TRBD1
V gene: TRBV5-1
clone size: NA
J gene: TRBJ2-1
CDR3 protein: CASSLGTGGLNEQFF
CDR3 DNA: TGCGCCAGCAGCTTGGGGACAGGGGGCTTAAATGAGCAGTTCTTC

D gene: NA
V gene: TRBV2
clone size: NA
J gene: TRBJ1-3
CDR3 protein: CASSELSSGNTIYF
CDR3 DNA: TGTGCCAGCAGTGAACTGAGCTCTGGAAACACCATATATTTT

D gene: NA
V gene: TRBV21-1
clone size: NA
J gene: TRBJ2-7
CDR3 protein: CASSVLGGVLFLGYEQYF
CDR3 DNA: TGTGCCAGCAGCGTCTTGGGGGGAGTTCTATTTTTGGGTTACGAGCAGTACTTC

D gene: TRBD1
V gene: TRBV6-4
clone size: NA
J gene: TRBJ2-3
CDR3 protein: CASSRTGETDTQYF
CDR3 DNA: TGTGCCAGCAGTCGGACAGGGGAAACAGATACGCAGTATTTT

D gene: TRBD2
V gene: TRBV7-6
clone size: NA
J gene: TRBJ2-3
CDR3 protein: CASSTRGREGSTDTQYF
CDR3 DNA: TGTGCCAGCAGTACTCGAGGGCGGGAGGGCAGCACAGATACGCAGTATTTT

D gene: NA
V gene: TRBV5-1
clone size: NA
J gene: TRBJ2-5
CDR3 protein: CASSLQLQETQYF
CDR3 DNA: TGCGCCAGCAGCCTACAGCTTCAAGAGACCCAGTACTTC

D gene: NA
V gene: TRBV19
clone size: once
J gene: TRBJ1-2
CDR3 protein: CASSPGAGANYGYTF
CDR3 DNA: TGTGCCAGTAGTCCCGGGGCGGGGGCTAACTATGGCTACACCTTC

D gene: NA
V gene: TRBV7-8
clone size: NA
J gene: TRBJ1-2
CDR3 protein: CASNYFSGQGINYGYTF
CDR3 DNA: TGTGCCAGCAACTACTTTAGTGGGCAGGGAATCAACTATGGCTACACCTTC

D gene: TRBD2
V gene: TRBV5-1
clone size: NA
J gene: TRBJ2-7
CDR3 protein: CASSLAGVAYEQYF
CDR3 DNA: TGCGCCAGCAGCTTAGCGGGGGTTGCCTACGAGCAGTACTTC

D gene: NA
V gene: TRBV7-2
clone size: NA
J gene: TRBJ2-1
CDR3 protein: CASSLGGTVYNEQFF
CDR3 DNA: TGTGCCAGCAGCTTAGGAGGGACTGTCTACAATGAGCAGTTCTTC

D gene: TRBD1
V gene: TRBV28
clone size: NA
J gene: TRBJ2-1
CDR3 protein: CASSSPGTGSYNEQFF
CDR3 DNA: TGTGCCAGCAGTTCCCCCGGGACAGGGTCCTACAATGAGCAGTTCTTC

D gene: NA
V gene: TRBV3-1/TRBV3-2
clone size: NA
J gene: TRBJ1-5
CDR3 protein: CASSHGELNQPQHF
CDR3 DNA: TGTGCCAGCAGCCATGGAGAGTTGAATCAGCCCCAGCATTTT

D gene: TRBD1
V gene: TRBV5-1
clone size: once
J gene: TRBJ1-5
CDR3 protein: CASSPTPGGERNQPQHF
CDR3 DNA: TGCGCCAGCAGCCCCACCCCAGGGGGCGAGCGCAATCAGCCCCAGCATTTT

D gene: NA
V gene: TRBV15
clone size: NA
J gene: TRBJ2-3
CDR3 protein: CATRPLVGTDTQYF
CDR3 DNA: TGTGCCACCCGCCCACTAGTCGGTACAGATACGCAGTATTTT

D gene: TRBD2
V gene: TRBV29-1
clone size: NA
J gene: TRBJ2-3
CDR3 protein: CSVLPYTSGSTDTQYF
CDR3 DNA: TGCAGCGTGCTACCGTACACTAGCGGAAGCACAGATACGCAGTATTTT

D gene: TRBD2
V gene: TRBV7-3
clone size: few
J gene: TRBJ2-2
CDR3 protein: CASSSTSGATGELFF
CDR3 DNA: TGTGCCAGCAGCTCGACTAGCGGGGCTACCGGGGAGCTGTTTTTT

D gene: NA
V gene: TRBV7-2
clone size: NA
J gene: TRBJ2-3
CDR3 protein: CASIPDTFTDTQYF
CDR3 DNA: TGTGCCAGCATCCCGGACACTTTCACAGATACGCAGTATTTT

D gene: TRBD2
V gene: TRBV28
clone size: NA
J gene: TRBJ2-2
CDR3 protein: CASRGTSGGYTGELFF
CDR3 DNA: TGTGCCAGCAGGGGCACTAGCGGGGGTTACACCGGGGAGCTGTTTTTT

D gene: NA
V gene: TRBV24-1
clone size: NA
J gene: TRBJ1-1
CDR3 protein: CATSDSGQTEAFF
CDR3 DNA: TGTGCCACCAGTGACTCGGGACAAACCGAAGCTTTCTTT

D gene: NA
V gene: TRBV12-3/TRBV12-4
clone size: NA
J gene: TRBJ2-3
CDR3 protein: CASSSPGLDTQYF
CDR3 DNA: TGTGCCAGCAGTTCCCCAGGGTTGGATACGCAGTATTTT

D gene: NA
V gene: TRBV11-2
clone size: NA
J gene: TRBJ2-2
CDR3 protein: CASSLVGAANTGELFF
CDR3 DNA: TGTGCCAGCAGCTTAGTTGGAGCGGCAAACACCGGGGAGCTGTTTTTT

D gene: NA
V gene: TRBV6-1
clone size: NA
J gene: TRBJ2-6
CDR3 protein: CASSEPFRNVLTF
CDR3 DNA: TGTGCCAGCAGTGAACCGTTTAGAAACGTCCTGACTTTC

D gene: NA
V gene: TRBV6-5
clone size: NA
J gene: TRBJ2-2
CDR3 protein: CASSDAAPKAGELFF
CDR3 DNA: TGTGCCAGCAGCGATGCGGCCCCCAAGGCCGGGGAGCTGTTTTTT

D gene: TRBD1
V gene: TRBV27
clone size: NA
J gene: TRBJ2-7
CDR3 protein: CASRGWTGETYEQYF
CDR3 DNA: TGTGCCAGCCGTGGCTGGACAGGTGAGACCTACGAGCAGTACTTC

D gene: NA
V gene: TRBV30
clone size: NA
J gene: TRBJ2-1
CDR3 protein: CAWTTGSTNEQFF
CDR3 DNA: TGTGCCTGGACGACAGGATCCACCAATGAGCAGTTCTTC

D gene: NA
V gene: TRBV11-2
clone size: NA
J gene: TRBJ2-5
CDR3 protein: CASSLGSWQQETQYF
CDR3 DNA: TGTGCCAGCAGCTTAGGTTCTTGGCAGCAAGAGACCCAGTACTTC